Below, 10 T cell receptor delta chains from the same sample are listed, as sequenced in a study of Vδ1+ human thymocytes. Broader study findings: Highly polyclonal TRG and TRD repertoires with Gaussian CDR3 length distributions appeared in thymus.

These receptors lack a known antigen. Extracted RNA was reverse transcribed into cDNA. CDR3 amplicons came from multiplex PCR with pooled V-gene forward and constant-region reverse primers. TCRdb ran CATT on the multiplex PCR reads. The table has about 55,000 delta-chain clones, about a sixth seen once. The sequenced sample was Vdelta1+ gamma-delta thymocytes from the thymus. Subset here: FACS-sorted CD3+ TCRalphabeta- TCRVdelta1+ TCRVdelta2- thymocytes. Receptor source: a boy younger than two who had congenital heart surgery.

This clone has just a few counts. The chain joins TRDV1 to TRDJ1; 7 nucleotides align to TRDD2. This CDR3 is built from 15 residues. Germline V gene data show CDR1 as TSWWSYY and CDR2 as QGS. The junction had 14 bases not matched to a gene; V was cut back by 5 bases and J by 8 bases. CDR3 DNA: TGTGCTCTTGGGCTACCTTCCTTCGGACGGGCCAAACTCATCTTT. Protein product: CALGLPSFGRAKLIF.

The chain recombines TRDV1 with TRDJ1; D gene uncertain. With 2 bases removed from V and 0 bases from J, the gap between germline ends came to 16 bases. Looked up from germline, CDR1 is TSWWSYY and CDR2 is QGS. The CDR3 runs 17 residues. This chain's CDR3 is CALGEMSKNQYTDKLIF. The CDR3 coding sequence is TGTGCTCTTGGGGAAATGTCTAAAAATCAGTACACCGATAAACTCATCTTT.

The chain employs TRDV1 and TRDJ1, with 7 bases aligning to TRDD3. In germline, CDR1 is TSWWSYY, CDR2 QGS. The V and J ends lost 2 bases and 1 base, in that order; junction bases with no gene match: 28. The CDR3 runs 23 residues. CDR3 sequence: CALGERLVRVLQRGPGGTDKLIF. CDR3 DNA sequence: TGTGCTCTTGGGGAAAGGTTAGTACGGGTGCTTCAGCGGGGTCCTGGGGGCACCGATAAACTCATCTTT.

V and J are TRDV1 and TRDJ1; TRDD3 matches at 10 bases. This CDR3 is built from 20 residues. CDR1 and CDR2 (germline): TSWWSYY, QGS. V lost 2 bases, J lost 1 base, and 16 bases stayed unmatched. CDR3 amino acids: CALGEDTDDRDWGITDKLIF. The CDR3 DNA reads as TGTGCTCTTGGGGAAGATACCGACGACCGTGACTGGGGGATCACCGATAAACTCATCTTT.

V gene TRDV1 combines with J gene TRDJ1; the D gene is possibly TRDD3 (5 bases). The germline V gene has CDR1 TSWWSYY and CDR2 QGS. With 1 base removed from V and 7 bases from J, the gap between germline ends came to 37 bases. The CDR3 consists of 22 residues. This CDR3 is CALGEHHGPLGTGFSPFFKLIF. The CDR3 nucleotides read TGTGCTCTTGGGGAACATCATGGGCCACTCGGTACTGGTTTCTCCCCCTTTTTTAAACTCATCTTT.

This clone came up a few times. V usage is TRDV1 and J usage is TRDJ1; a possible D gene is TRDD2 (5 bases). V lost 3 bases and J 0 bases, leaving 26 bases between the germline ends. The germline CDR1 and CDR2 sequences are TSWWSYY and QGS. The CDR3 is made up of 20 amino acids. The CDR3 coding sequence is TGTGCTCTTGGGGATATCCCACTTCCGTTCAAACTTTTGTACACCGATAAACTCATCTTT. Its translation: CALGDIPLPFKLLYTDKLIF.

The chain couples TRDV1 to TRDJ1; TRDD3 matches at 8 bases. V lost 4 bases, J lost 0 bases, and 19 bases stayed unmatched. Germline CDR1 is TSWWSYY and CDR2 is QGS. The CDR3 runs 20 residues. The CDR3 bases are TGTGCTCTTGGGGCACCCTCCTACGGATACTGGGGGCCATACACCGATAAACTCATCTTT. Its translation: CALGAPSYGYWGPYTDKLIF.

The chain recombines TRDV1 with TRDJ1; 9 nucleotides match TRDD3. J was trimmed by 0 bases and V by 6 bases; bases with no gene match: 14. Per germline, CDR1 TSWWSYY and CDR2 QGS. The CDR3 consists of 18 residues. CDR3 DNA: TGTGCTCTTGGATCTCCTCCGACCCCTGGGGGATACACCGATAAACTCATCTTT. Its protein product is CALGSPPTPGGYTDKLIF.

This clone was seen only a few times. No DNA is shown, since the ends of the CDR3 on it are uncertain; the CDR3 is the one TCRdb lists. V is TRAV29/DV5 and J is TRDJ1; the DNA was not compared with TRDD3, the D call given in the table. Germline V gene data show CDR1 as NSMFDY and CDR2 as ISSIKDK. The CDR3 region is 22 residues in length, termini included. The CDR3 sequence is CSVLLFSPLQYWGTRYTDKLIF.

This clone was observed a few times. V gene TRDV1 combines with J gene TRDJ1; tentatively, D is TRDD3 (5 bases). The CDR3 has 17 residues. Germline V gives CDR1 TSWWSYY, CDR2 QGS. V dropped 0 bases and J dropped 0 bases, with 14 bases sitting between them. CDR3 region: CALGELGRGLDTDKLIF. For the CDR3, the DNA is TGTGCTCTTGGGGAACTCGGAAGGGGGTTGGACACCGATAAACTCATCTTT.